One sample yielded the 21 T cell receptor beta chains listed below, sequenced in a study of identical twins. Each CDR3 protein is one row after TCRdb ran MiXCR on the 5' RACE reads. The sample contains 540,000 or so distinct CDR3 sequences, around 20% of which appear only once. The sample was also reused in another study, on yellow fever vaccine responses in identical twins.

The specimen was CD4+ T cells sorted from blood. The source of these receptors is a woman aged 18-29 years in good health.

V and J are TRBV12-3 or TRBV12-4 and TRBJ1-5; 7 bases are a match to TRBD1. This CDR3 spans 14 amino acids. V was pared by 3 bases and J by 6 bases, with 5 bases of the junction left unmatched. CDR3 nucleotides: TGTGCCAGCAGTTTGGACAGGCTTGCTCAGCCCCAGCATTTT. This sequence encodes CASSLDRLAQPQHF.

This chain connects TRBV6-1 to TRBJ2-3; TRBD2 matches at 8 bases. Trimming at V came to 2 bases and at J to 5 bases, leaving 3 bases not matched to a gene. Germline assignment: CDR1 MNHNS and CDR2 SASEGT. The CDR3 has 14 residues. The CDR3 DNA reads TGTGCCAGCAGTGAACAGCGGGAGCAAGATACGCAGTATTTT. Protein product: CASSEQREQDTQYF.

Here the CDR3 DNA reads TGTGCCAAACCGGGGGAGCAGTACGTC. Protein sequence: CAKPGEQYV. The chain carries TRBV21-1 and TRBJ2-7; the DNA was not compared with TRBD1, the D call given in the table. TRBV21-1 is a pseudogene segment. The CDR3 extends over 9 amino acids.

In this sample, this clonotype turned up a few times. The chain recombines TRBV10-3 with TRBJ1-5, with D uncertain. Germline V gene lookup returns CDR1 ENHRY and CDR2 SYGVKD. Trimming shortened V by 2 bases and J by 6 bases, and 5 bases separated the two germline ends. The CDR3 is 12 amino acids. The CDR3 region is CAISEAPQPQHF. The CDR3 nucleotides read TGTGCCATCAGTGAGGCTCCTCAGCCCCAGCATTTT.

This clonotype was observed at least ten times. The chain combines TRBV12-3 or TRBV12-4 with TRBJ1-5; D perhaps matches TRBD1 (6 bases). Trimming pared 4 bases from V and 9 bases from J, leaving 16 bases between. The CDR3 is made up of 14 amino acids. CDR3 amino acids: CASSYNGGSRPQHF. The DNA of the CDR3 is TGTGCCAGCAGTTACAACGGGGGCTCAAGGCCCCAGCATTTT.

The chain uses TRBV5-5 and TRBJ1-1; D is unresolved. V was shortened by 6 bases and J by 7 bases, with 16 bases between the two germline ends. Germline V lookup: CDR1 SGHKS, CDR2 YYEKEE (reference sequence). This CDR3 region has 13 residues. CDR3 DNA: TGTGCCAGCACCGCGGGGAGGGCTGGTGAAGCTTTCTTT. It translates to CASTAGRAGEAFF.

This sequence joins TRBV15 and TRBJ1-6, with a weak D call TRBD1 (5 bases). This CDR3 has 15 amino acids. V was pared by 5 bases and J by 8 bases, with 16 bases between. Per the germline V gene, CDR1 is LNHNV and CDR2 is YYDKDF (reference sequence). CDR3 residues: CATSGGPGGDSPLHF. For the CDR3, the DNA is TGTGCCACCAGCGGGGGACCGGGGGGAGATTCACCCCTCCACTTT.

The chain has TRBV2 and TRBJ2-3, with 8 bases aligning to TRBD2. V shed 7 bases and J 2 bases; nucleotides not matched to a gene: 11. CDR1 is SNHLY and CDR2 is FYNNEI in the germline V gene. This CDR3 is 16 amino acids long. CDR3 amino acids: CASTPRRAGVTDTQYF. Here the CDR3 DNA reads TGTGCCAGCACCCCCCGTCGAGCGGGAGTCACAGATACGCAGTATTTT.

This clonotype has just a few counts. CDR3 region: CASSGVTGAKDTQYF. The CDR3 region has the DNA TGTGCCAGCAGTGGAGTGACGGGAGCTAAAGATACGCAGTATTTT. The rearrangement uses TRBV25-1 and TRBJ2-3, with D perhaps matching TRBD2 (6 bases). Deletions cut 4 bases from V and 5 bases from J, with 16 bases between. The germline V gene has CDR1 MGHDK and CDR2 SYGVNS. CDR3 length equals 15 residues.

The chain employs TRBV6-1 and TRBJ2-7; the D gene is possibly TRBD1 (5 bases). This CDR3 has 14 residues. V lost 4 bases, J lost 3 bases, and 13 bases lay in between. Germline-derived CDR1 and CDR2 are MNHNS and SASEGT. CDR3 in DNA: TGTGCCAGCAGTGGATCAGGGCTCCACTACGAGCAGTACGTC. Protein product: CASSGSGLHYEQYV.

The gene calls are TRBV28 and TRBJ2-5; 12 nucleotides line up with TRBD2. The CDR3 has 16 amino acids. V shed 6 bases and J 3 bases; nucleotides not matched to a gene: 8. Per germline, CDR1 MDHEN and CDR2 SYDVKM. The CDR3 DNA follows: TGTGCCAGCAGACAGACTAGCGGGAGTAAAAAAGAGACCCAGTACTTC. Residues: CASRQTSGSKKETQYF.

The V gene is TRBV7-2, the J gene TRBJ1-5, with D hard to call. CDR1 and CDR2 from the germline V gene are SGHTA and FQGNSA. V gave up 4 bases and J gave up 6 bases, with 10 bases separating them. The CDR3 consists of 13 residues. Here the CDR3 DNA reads TGTGCCAGCAGCTCCCTCCCGGGTCAGCCCCAGCATTTT. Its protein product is CASSSLPGQPQHF. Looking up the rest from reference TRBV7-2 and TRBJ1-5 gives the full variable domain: GAGVSQSPSNKVTEKGKDVELRCDPISGHTALYWYRQSLGQGLEFLIYFQGNSAPDKSGLPSDRFSAERTGGSVSTLTIQRTQQEDSAVYLCASSSLPGQPQHFGDGTRLSIL.

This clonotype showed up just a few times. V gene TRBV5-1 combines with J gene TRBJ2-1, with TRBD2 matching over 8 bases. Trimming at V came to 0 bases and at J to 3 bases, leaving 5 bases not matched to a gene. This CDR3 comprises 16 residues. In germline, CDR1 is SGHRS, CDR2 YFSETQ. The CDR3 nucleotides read TGCGCCAGCAGCTTGGGAGCGGGAGTGGGCTACAATGAGCAGTTCTTC. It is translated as CASSLGAGVGYNEQFF.

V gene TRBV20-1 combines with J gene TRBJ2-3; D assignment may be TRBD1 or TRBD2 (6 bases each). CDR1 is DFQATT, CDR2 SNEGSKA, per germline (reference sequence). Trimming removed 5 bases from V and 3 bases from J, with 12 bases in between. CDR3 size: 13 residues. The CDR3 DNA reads TGCAGTGCTTACTGGAGGGGGACAGATACGCAGTATTTT. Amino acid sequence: CSAYWRGTDTQYF.

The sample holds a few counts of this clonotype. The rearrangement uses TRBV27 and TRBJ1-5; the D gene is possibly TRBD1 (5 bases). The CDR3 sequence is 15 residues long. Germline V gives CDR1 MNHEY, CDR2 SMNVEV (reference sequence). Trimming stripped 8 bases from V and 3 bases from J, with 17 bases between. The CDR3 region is CASRVGGGNNQPQHF. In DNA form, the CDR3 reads TGTGCCAGCCGAGTGGGGGGAGGAAACAATCAGCCCCAGCATTTT.

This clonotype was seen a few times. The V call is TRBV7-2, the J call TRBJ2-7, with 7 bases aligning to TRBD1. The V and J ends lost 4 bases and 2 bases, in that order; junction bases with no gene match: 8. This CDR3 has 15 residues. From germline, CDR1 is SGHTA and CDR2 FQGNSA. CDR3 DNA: TGTGCCAGCAGCTCCCGGTCAGGGGGAGCCTACGAGCAGTACGTC. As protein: CASSSRSGGAYEQYV.

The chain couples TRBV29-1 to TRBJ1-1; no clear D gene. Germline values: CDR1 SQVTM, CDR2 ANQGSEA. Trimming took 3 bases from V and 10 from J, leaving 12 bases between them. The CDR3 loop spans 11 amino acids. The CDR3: CSVDGRDAAFF. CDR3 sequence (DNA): TGCAGCGTTGACGGCAGAGATGCAGCTTTCTTT.

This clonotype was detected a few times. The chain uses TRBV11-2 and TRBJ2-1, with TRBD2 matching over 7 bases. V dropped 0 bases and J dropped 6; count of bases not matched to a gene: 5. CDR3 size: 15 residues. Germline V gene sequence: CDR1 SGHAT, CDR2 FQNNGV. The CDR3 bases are TGTGCCAGCAGCTTAGAGCGGGGAGGGTTCAATGAGCAGTTCTTC. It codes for CASSLERGGFNEQFF.

CDR3 sequence (DNA): TGTGCCAGCAGCGTGACAGGGGAAGGGGGAACTGAAGCTTTCTTT. Translating gives CASSVTGEGGTEAFF. The J gene is TRBJ1-1, the V gene TRBV9; 8 positions match TRBD1. The CDR3 spans 15 residues. The V segment lost 2 bases and the J segment 5 bases; nucleotides outside the gene matches: 8. Germline loops: CDR1 SGDLS, CDR2 YYNGEE.

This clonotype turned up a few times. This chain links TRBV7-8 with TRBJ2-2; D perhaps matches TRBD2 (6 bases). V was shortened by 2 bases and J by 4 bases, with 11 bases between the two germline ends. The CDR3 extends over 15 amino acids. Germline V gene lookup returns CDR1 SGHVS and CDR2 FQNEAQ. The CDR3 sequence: CASSLSRGGTGELFF. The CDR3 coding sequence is TGTGCCAGCAGCTTATCTCGGGGAGGCACCGGGGAGCTGTTTTTT.

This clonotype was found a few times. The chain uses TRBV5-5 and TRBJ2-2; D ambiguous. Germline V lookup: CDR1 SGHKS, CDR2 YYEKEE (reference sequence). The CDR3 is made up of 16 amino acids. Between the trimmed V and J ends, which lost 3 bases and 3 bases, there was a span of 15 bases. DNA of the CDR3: TGTGCCAGCAGCTCGTCGGCCCGAAAAGACACCGGGGAGCTGTTTTTT. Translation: CASSSSARKDTGELFF.